This is a list of T cell receptor beta chains from one sample in a study of early T cells in non-severe SARS-CoV-2 infection. TCRdb passed the 5' RACE reads through MiXCR, listing each CDR3 protein once. The profile shows tens of thousands of distinct CDR3 sequences, roughly 13% of them singletons. Sample: whole blood, taken at baseline. These receptor sequences come from an adult who was a healthcare worker with PCR-confirmed SARS-CoV-2 infection or an uninfected control (not recorded which). CDR3s include the opening cysteine and the closing phenylalanine or tryptophan. The D gene is left open where the match is weak. Size is omitted from some rows. Given values are once, few, many or a class for expanded clones.

j_call: TRBJ2-7
d_call: .
v_call: TRBV20-1
clone_size: .
cdr3_nt: TGCAGTGCTAGTATACCCGACGGGCGCTACGAGCAGTACTTC
cdr3_aa: CSASIPDGRYEQYF

j_call: TRBJ2-5
d_call: TRBD2
v_call: TRBV7-8
clone_size: .
cdr3_nt: TGTGCCAGCAGCCCCGGGACTAGCGGGTCCCAAGAGACCCAGTACTTC
cdr3_aa: CASSPGTSGSQETQYF

j_call: TRBJ1-1
d_call: TRBD1
v_call: TRBV27
clone_size: few
cdr3_nt: TGTGCCAGCAGCCCTAGACAGGGACACACTGAAGCTTTCTTT
cdr3_aa: CASSPRQGHTEAFF

j_call: TRBJ2-2
d_call: .
v_call: TRBV27
clone_size: once
cdr3_nt: TGTGCCAGCAGTTGGCAGGGTGCCACCGGGGAGCTGTTTTTT
cdr3_aa: CASSWQGATGELFF

j_call: TRBJ2-1
d_call: TRBD1
v_call: TRBV7-6
clone_size: .
cdr3_nt: TGTGCCAGCAGCTTAGCTCTAGACAGGGGGAGCTCCTACAATGAGCAGTTCTTC
cdr3_aa: CASSLALDRGSSYNEQFF

j_call: TRBJ2-7
d_call: .
v_call: TRBV20-1
clone_size: .
cdr3_nt: TGCAGTGCCTCCGCAGGGGCCGCCTACGAGCAGTACTTC
cdr3_aa: CSASAGAAYEQYF

j_call: TRBJ1-5
d_call: .
v_call: TRBV11-2
clone_size: few
cdr3_nt: TGTGCCAGCTCCCCCACGGGGAACAGACAGCCCCAGCATTTT
cdr3_aa: CASSPTGNRQPQHF

j_call: TRBJ2-2
d_call: TRBD2
v_call: TRBV7-8
clone_size: many
cdr3_nt: TGTGCCAGCAGCTTCGGACTAGCGGGGGACACCGGGGAGCTGTTTTTT
cdr3_aa: CASSFGLAGDTGELFF

j_call: TRBJ2-2
d_call: TRBD1
v_call: TRBV5-1
clone_size: many
cdr3_nt: TGCGCCAGCAGCTTGGGGACAGGGGACTCACGCGGGGAGCTGTTTTTT
cdr3_aa: CASSLGTGDSRGELFF

j_call: TRBJ2-1
d_call: TRBD2
v_call: TRBV3-1
clone_size: .
cdr3_nt: TGTGCCAGCAGCCAAGCTAGCGGGAGGTTCGTACGGAATGAGCAGTTCTTC
cdr3_aa: CASSQASGRFVRNEQFF

j_call: TRBJ2-2
d_call: .
v_call: TRBV27
clone_size: few
cdr3_nt: TGTGCCAGCAGTTCGACAGGATTGAACACCGGGGAGCTGTTTTTT
cdr3_aa: CASSSTGLNTGELFF

j_call: TRBJ1-1
d_call: TRBD1
v_call: TRBV27
clone_size: few
cdr3_nt: TGTGCCAGCAGTTGGGGACAGGCTTTTTCTGAAGCTTTCTTT
cdr3_aa: CASSWGQAFSEAFF

j_call: TRBJ1-2
d_call: TRBD1
v_call: TRBV19
clone_size: few
cdr3_nt: TGTGCCAGTAGTGAACCCGGGACAGGGGGACCTCATTCGGGCTACACCTTC
cdr3_aa: CASSEPGTGGPHSGYTF

j_call: TRBJ2-7
d_call: .
v_call: TRBV25-1
clone_size: many
cdr3_nt: TGTGCCAGCCGGGACGGGACCTACGAGCAGTACTTC
cdr3_aa: CASRDGTYEQYF

j_call: TRBJ1-1
d_call: .
v_call: TRBV19
clone_size: many
cdr3_nt: TGTGCCAGTAGTATAGACCGCAACACTGAAGCTTTCTTT
cdr3_aa: CASSIDRNTEAFF

j_call: TRBJ2-7
d_call: .
v_call: TRBV14
clone_size: many
cdr3_nt: TGTGCCAGCAGCCAAGTGGGGGCTGGCGAGCAGTACTTC
cdr3_aa: CASSQVGAGEQYF

j_call: TRBJ2-5
d_call: TRBD2
v_call: TRBV4-2
clone_size: few
cdr3_nt: TGTGCCAGCAGCGAAAAGGCCCTCTTCCAAGCGGGGGACCAAGAGACCCAGTACTTC
cdr3_aa: CASSEKALFQAGDQETQYF

j_call: TRBJ2-3
d_call: .
v_call: TRBV7-2
clone_size: .
cdr3_nt: TGTGCCAGCAGCTCACCTAGCACAGATACGCAGTATTTT
cdr3_aa: CASSSPSTDTQYF

j_call: TRBJ1-1
d_call: .
v_call: TRBV6-1
clone_size: .
cdr3_nt: TGTGCCGGCGGGGACGGTGAAGCTTTCTTT
cdr3_aa: CAGGDGEAFF

j_call: TRBJ1-5
d_call: .
v_call: TRBV19
clone_size: many
cdr3_nt: TGTGCCAGTAGTATCTCCCAGGGCCTCAATCAGCCCCAGCATTTT
cdr3_aa: CASSISQGLNQPQHF

j_call: TRBJ2-7
d_call: TRBD1
v_call: TRBV5-6
clone_size: .
cdr3_nt: TGTGCCAGCAGCCCCGGACAGGGCAACAACGAGCAGTACTTC
cdr3_aa: CASSPGQGNNEQYF

j_call: TRBJ2-7
d_call: .
v_call: TRBV19
clone_size: .
cdr3_nt: TGTGCCACCCAAGGGACATCCTTTCCCTACGAGCAGTACTTC
cdr3_aa: CATQGTSFPYEQYF

j_call: TRBJ1-3
d_call: .
v_call: TRBV29-1
clone_size: few
cdr3_nt: TGCAGCGTCGGACAGAGTAGCTCTGGAAACACCATATATTTT
cdr3_aa: CSVGQSSSGNTIYF

j_call: TRBJ1-2
d_call: TRBD1
v_call: TRBV19
clone_size: few
cdr3_nt: TGTGCCAGTAGTATCGGGACAGCCTATGGCTACACCTTC
cdr3_aa: CASSIGTAYGYTF

j_call: TRBJ1-2
d_call: .
v_call: TRBV19
clone_size: .
cdr3_nt: TGTGCCAGTAGTATCCTCATAGGGTCCTCCAGCGACTATGGCTACACCTTC
cdr3_aa: CASSILIGSSSDYGYTF

j_call: TRBJ2-7
d_call: .
v_call: TRBV27
clone_size: .
cdr3_nt: TGTGCCAGCAGTTTTTATTCCTACGAGCAGTACTTC
cdr3_aa: CASSFYSYEQYF

j_call: TRBJ2-1
d_call: .
v_call: TRBV18
clone_size: .
cdr3_nt: TGTGCCAGCTCACCAAATTACGCTAGTCAGAAGGGGGTCAATGAGCAGTTCTTC
cdr3_aa: CASSPNYASQKGVNEQFF

j_call: TRBJ2-5
d_call: TRBD1
v_call: TRBV7-2
clone_size: few
cdr3_nt: TGTGCCAGCAGCCCTCGACAGGGGATGAGCGAGACCCAGTACTTC
cdr3_aa: CASSPRQGMSETQYF

j_call: TRBJ1-5
d_call: TRBD1
v_call: TRBV20-1
clone_size: .
cdr3_nt: TGCAGTGCCAGGGGGACAGAAAATCAGCCCCAGCATTTT
cdr3_aa: CSARGTENQPQHF

j_call: TRBJ2-7
d_call: .
v_call: TRBV29-1
clone_size: .
cdr3_nt: TGCAGCGTTGACCACCGCTCGACGGGGTCCTACGAGCAGTACTTC
cdr3_aa: CSVDHRSTGSYEQYF

j_call: TRBJ1-4
d_call: .
v_call: TRBV7-9
clone_size: many
cdr3_nt: TGTGCCAGCAGCCGGGAGGAAAAACTGTTTTTT
cdr3_aa: CASSREEKLFF

j_call: TRBJ2-7
d_call: .
v_call: TRBV7-8
clone_size: .
cdr3_nt: TGTGCCAGCAGCTTAGCACTGGCTAGACGATATACCTACGAGCAGTACTTC
cdr3_aa: CASSLALARRYTYEQYF

j_call: TRBJ2-6
d_call: TRBD2
v_call: TRBV7-2
clone_size: few
cdr3_nt: TGTGCCAGCAGCTCCCTAGCGGCTGGGGCCAACGTCCTGACTTTC
cdr3_aa: CASSSLAAGANVLTF

j_call: TRBJ2-2
d_call: TRBD2
v_call: TRBV7-7
clone_size: many
cdr3_nt: TGTGCTAGCAGCCCTCCCGGGAGGGACGCCGGGGAGCTGTTTTTT
cdr3_aa: CASSPPGRDAGELFF

j_call: TRBJ1-3
d_call: TRBD1
v_call: TRBV12-3/TRBV12-4
clone_size: few
cdr3_nt: TGTGCCAGCAGGGCGCGTGGACAGGTTTTATACAATGACACCATATATTTT
cdr3_aa: CASRARGQVLYNDTIYF

j_call: TRBJ2-3
d_call: .
v_call: TRBV5-6
clone_size: .
cdr3_nt: TGTGCCAGCAGCTTGGCAGGACTAACGGGAGTAGATACGCAGTATTTT
cdr3_aa: CASSLAGLTGVDTQYF

j_call: TRBJ2-1
d_call: .
v_call: TRBV7-2
clone_size: .
cdr3_nt: TGTGCCAGCAGCCTAGGGGGTAGCGGATTAAGGAATGAGCAGTTCTTC
cdr3_aa: CASSLGGSGLRNEQFF

j_call: TRBJ1-4
d_call: TRBD1
v_call: TRBV29-1
clone_size: .
cdr3_nt: TGCAGCGTCAGTGCCAGGGCAGGGGGATATAATGAAAAACTGTTTTTT
cdr3_aa: CSVSARAGGYNEKLFF

j_call: TRBJ2-7
d_call: .
v_call: TRBV12-3/TRBV12-4
clone_size: .
cdr3_nt: TGTGCCAGCAGTTTACCGGGCGGGCGTAATGAGCAGTACTTC
cdr3_aa: CASSLPGGRNEQYF

j_call: TRBJ2-1
d_call: TRBD2
v_call: TRBV28
clone_size: many
cdr3_nt: TGTGCCAGCAGTATGGGACTAGCGGGAGGCCCCGGGTCCCATGAGCAGTTCTTC
cdr3_aa: CASSMGLAGGPGSHEQFF